This T cell receptor (beta chain) was found in a study of T cell repertoires in cytomegalovirus infection (dated by TCRdb to about 2019). A note on the overall study: Peptide stimulations targeted recently identified HLA-C-restricted CMV epitopes, whose presentation resists viral immunomodulation, together with well-studied HLA-B-restricted epitopes. Donor HLA type was relevant to the analysis, as public TCR beta signatures indicated carriage of CMV infection together with the matching HLA type.

The label giving this sample's treatment or condition can be read as: in vitro stimulation with specific CMV peptide epitopes to enrich CMV-specific T cells. Data came from an Illumina HiSeq 1500. The raw public data were reprocessed by TCRdb itself: fastp quality trimming at Q25, MiXCR clonotype calling, in-frame beta chains only. Rows with one shared CDR3 protein collapse into an entry with the most common genes and DNA. A total of approximately 1,000,000 distinct CDR3 sequences appear in this sample, around 32% of them only once. Together, the top ten hold around 15% of the sample. From cysteine to phenylalanine, the CDR3 is 13 amino acids long. Only CDR3 DNA remains: 39 bases, in frame from the first base. At the junction V is shortened by 3 bases and J by 7 bases, with 12 bases in between. The germline V gene (reference sequence) sets CDR1 to MNHEY and CDR2 to SMNVEV. Overall results and qualifications from the work: Cumulative frequency of public TCR beta family members discriminated carriers of CMV infection plus the relevant HLA type in this cohort and an independent roughly 320-donor cohort. In the ex vivo response, HLA-C-restricted CMV-specific TCR beta clonotypes were dominant, and in two of eight donors the single most frequent clonotype came from this HLA-C-restricted group.

Notes on this clonotype: The clone's antigen remains unknown. The sample holds no much larger clone one base away, and base qualities are not on file.

This specimen consisted of cultured CD8+ T cells from PBMCs, obtained from culture after CMV antigen stimulation. This sequence uses TRBV27 and TRBJ1-2; the D gene cannot be resolved reliably. This receptor was identified in a human donor in good health (CMV status not recorded). Some clones in this sample may be carry-over from other donors' samples. The sequenced DNA is TGTGCCAGCAGTTTCATCCCCGTAGCTGGCTACACCTTC. This is translated as CASSFIPVAGYTF.